Listed below are T cell receptor beta chains from one sample, sequenced in a study of blood T cell repertoires in COVID-19. Only in-frame clones appear in the TCRdb table, and some are missing; sequencing was by immunoSEQ multiplex PCR. The sample shows 200,000 to 250,000 clones, approximately 80% of them seen only once. The specimen sequenced was peripheral blood. These receptors were obtained from a human donor in a cohort sampled during active COVID-19. Each CDR3 is given with its conserved first and last residue. Fields, in order: V gene, clone size, J gene, CDR3 protein. The listing skips clone size in some rows; elsewhere it reads once, few, many or a size class.

V gene: TRBV2; clone size: -; J gene: TRBJ2-4; CDR3 protein: CASTPGGSAKNIQYF
V gene: TRBV5-1; clone size: -; J gene: TRBJ2-1; CDR3 protein: CASSLEGTREGNEQFF
V gene: TRBV15; clone size: -; J gene: TRBJ2-4; CDR3 protein: CATSGSGDRSLLAKNIQYF
V gene: TRBV25-1; clone size: -; J gene: TRBJ2-7; CDR3 protein: CASSHPRDGSYEQYF
V gene: TRBV5-1; clone size: -; J gene: TRBJ2-2; CDR3 protein: CASSKGGGTGELFF
V gene: TRBV5-8; clone size: -; J gene: TRBJ2-7; CDR3 protein: CASSWTGIYEQYF
V gene: TRBV28; clone size: -; J gene: TRBJ1-1; CDR3 protein: CASRNGGRNTEAFF
V gene: TRBV6-6; clone size: -; J gene: TRBJ1-1; CDR3 protein: CASSFGDSYTEAFF
V gene: TRBV19; clone size: -; J gene: TRBJ2-7; CDR3 protein: CASSNQVNSYEQYF
V gene: TRBV11-3; clone size: -; J gene: TRBJ2-7; CDR3 protein: CASSLSSGQGYEQYF
V gene: TRBV7-8; clone size: few; J gene: TRBJ1-5; CDR3 protein: CASSLGDSNQPQHF
V gene: TRBV28; clone size: -; J gene: TRBJ1-2; CDR3 protein: CASSAWTALPYGYTF
V gene: TRBV1; clone size: -; J gene: TRBJ2-5; CDR3 protein: CTSSQDGAAPKTQYF
V gene: TRBV7-9; clone size: few; J gene: TRBJ2-2; CDR3 protein: CASSSHRGGLTGELFF
V gene: TRBV6-5; clone size: -; J gene: TRBJ1-4; CDR3 protein: CASSYGSRINEKLFF
V gene: TRBV5-1; clone size: -; J gene: TRBJ2-7; CDR3 protein: CASSERGGTYEQYF
V gene: TRBV6-6; clone size: few; J gene: TRBJ2-1; CDR3 protein: CASSWGQGAINEQFF
V gene: TRBV19; clone size: -; J gene: TRBJ2-1; CDR3 protein: CASAQGTGGDEQFF
V gene: TRBV14; clone size: -; J gene: TRBJ2-2; CDR3 protein: CASSKLGGSTGELFF
V gene: TRBV4-2; clone size: -; J gene: TRBJ2-2; CDR3 protein: CASSPMGQGGTGELFF
V gene: TRBV7-9; clone size: -; J gene: TRBJ2-5; CDR3 protein: CASSLDGLAEETQYF
V gene: TRBV7-9; clone size: -; J gene: TRBJ1-2; CDR3 protein: CASRGLLDRVNYGYTF
V gene: TRBV29-1; clone size: once; J gene: TRBJ1-2; CDR3 protein: CSVTTGGERSGYTF
V gene: TRBV6-5; clone size: -; J gene: TRBJ2-3; CDR3 protein: CASSYSEREGTDTQYF
V gene: TRBV30; clone size: -; J gene: TRBJ1-1; CDR3 protein: CAWMAGTEAFF
V gene: TRBV7-9; clone size: -; J gene: TRBJ1-1; CDR3 protein: CASSLSQVRTEAFF
V gene: TRBV6-4; clone size: -; J gene: TRBJ2-2; CDR3 protein: CASSFSQAGELFF
V gene: TRBV27; clone size: -; J gene: TRBJ2-6; CDR3 protein: CASSRQAISGANVLTF
V gene: TRBV5-1; clone size: -; J gene: TRBJ1-2; CDR3 protein: CASSPIGGGGDDYGYTF
V gene: TRBV28; clone size: -; J gene: TRBJ1-2; CDR3 protein: CASVGPQGYYGYTF
V gene: TRBV27; clone size: -; J gene: TRBJ2-2; CDR3 protein: CASSLVRGNTGELFF
V gene: TRBV4-2; clone size: -; J gene: TRBJ2-7; CDR3 protein: CASSQAKGDRDEQYF
V gene: TRBV5-6; clone size: -; J gene: TRBJ2-3; CDR3 protein: CASSLYHRTDTQYF
V gene: TRBV29-1; clone size: -; J gene: TRBJ1-1; CDR3 protein: CSGQLRSDTEAFF
V gene: TRBV5-6; clone size: -; J gene: TRBJ2-4; CDR3 protein: CASSKRTGLAKNIQYF
V gene: TRBV7-2; clone size: -; J gene: TRBJ1-5; CDR3 protein: CASSSQFNQPQHF
V gene: TRBV13; clone size: -; J gene: TRBJ2-1; CDR3 protein: CASSFRLAGGRSYNEQFF
V gene: TRBV5-1; clone size: -; J gene: TRBJ2-5; CDR3 protein: CASTRTGPQETQYF
V gene: TRBV5-1; clone size: -; J gene: TRBJ2-7; CDR3 protein: CASSLGFGGSYEQYF
V gene: TRBV10-3; clone size: once; J gene: TRBJ1-3; CDR3 protein: CAIRGLDRGRRSGGNTIYF
V gene: TRBV28; clone size: -; J gene: TRBJ1-4; CDR3 protein: CASSLGAGQDSRGKLFF
V gene: TRBV6-6; clone size: -; J gene: TRBJ1-3; CDR3 protein: CAIIDRRGNTIYF
V gene: TRBV21-1; clone size: -; J gene: TRBJ1-1; CDR3 protein: CARTGFEAFF
V gene: TRBV7-2; clone size: -; J gene: TRBJ1-1; CDR3 protein: CASSSARVLSEAFF
V gene: TRBV11-2; clone size: -; J gene: TRBJ2-2; CDR3 protein: CASSSRTSGTGGELFF
V gene: TRBV6-4; clone size: -; J gene: TRBJ1-1; CDR3 protein: CASRLGQGTTEAFF
V gene: TRBV5-1; clone size: -; J gene: TRBJ2-3; CDR3 protein: CASSLAQGLDTQYF
V gene: TRBV10-3; clone size: -; J gene: TRBJ1-1; CDR3 protein: CAISEARRGPGPEAFF
V gene: TRBV10-3; clone size: -; J gene: TRBJ1-5; CDR3 protein: CAISGQESNQPQHF
V gene: TRBV5-8; clone size: -; J gene: TRBJ1-2; CDR3 protein: CASSLHAGQGIGTNYGYTF
V gene: TRBV5-5; clone size: -; J gene: TRBJ2-7; CDR3 protein: CASSDRQGVAYEQYF
V gene: TRBV28; clone size: -; J gene: TRBJ2-2; CDR3 protein: CASSFGTGNTGELFF
V gene: TRBV11-3; clone size: -; J gene: TRBJ2-5; CDR3 protein: CASGERGDQETQYF
V gene: TRBV19; clone size: -; J gene: TRBJ2-3; CDR3 protein: CATGESLAGGTDTQYF